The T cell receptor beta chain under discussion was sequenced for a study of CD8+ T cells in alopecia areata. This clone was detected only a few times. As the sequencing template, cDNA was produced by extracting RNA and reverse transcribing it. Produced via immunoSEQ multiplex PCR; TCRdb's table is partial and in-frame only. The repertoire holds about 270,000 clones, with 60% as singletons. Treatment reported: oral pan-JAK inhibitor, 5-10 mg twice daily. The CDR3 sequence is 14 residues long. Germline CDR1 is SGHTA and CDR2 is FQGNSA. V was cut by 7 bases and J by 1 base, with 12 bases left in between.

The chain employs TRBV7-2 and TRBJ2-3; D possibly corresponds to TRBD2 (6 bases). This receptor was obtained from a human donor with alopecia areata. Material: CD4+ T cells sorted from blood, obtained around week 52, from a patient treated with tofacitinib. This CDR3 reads CASTRSSGTDTQYF. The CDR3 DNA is TGTGCCAGCACCCGATCTAGCGGCACAGATACGCAGTATTTT. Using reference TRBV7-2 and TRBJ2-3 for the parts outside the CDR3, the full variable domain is GAGVSQSPSNKVTEKGKDVELRCDPISGHTALYWYRQSLGQGLEFLIYFQGNSAPDKSGLPSDRFSAERTGGSVSTLTIQRTQQEDSAVYLCASTRSSGTDTQYFGPGTRLTVL.